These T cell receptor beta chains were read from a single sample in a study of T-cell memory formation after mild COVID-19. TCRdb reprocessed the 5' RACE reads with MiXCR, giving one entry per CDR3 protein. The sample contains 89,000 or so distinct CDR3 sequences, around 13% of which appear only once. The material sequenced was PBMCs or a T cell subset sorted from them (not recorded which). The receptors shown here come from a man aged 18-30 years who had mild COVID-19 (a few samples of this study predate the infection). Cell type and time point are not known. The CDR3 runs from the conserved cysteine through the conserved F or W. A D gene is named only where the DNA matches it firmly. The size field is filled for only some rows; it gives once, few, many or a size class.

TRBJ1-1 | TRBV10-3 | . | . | TGTGCCATCAGCCCTACAGGGTCAGCTGAAGCTTTCTTT | CAISPTGSAEAFF
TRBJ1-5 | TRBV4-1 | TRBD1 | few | TGCGCCAGCAGCCAAGATTGGACGCAGACAGGGATCTATCAGCCCCAGCATTTT | CASSQDWTQTGIYQPQHF
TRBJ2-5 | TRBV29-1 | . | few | TGCAGCGTCTACGGCCTGCGGGTAGGGATTCGAGAGACCCAGTACTTC | CSVYGLRVGIRETQYF
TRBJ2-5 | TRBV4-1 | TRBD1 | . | TGCGCCAGCAGCCAAGATGTTATCGGGACAGGGGGCGCTGAGACCCAGTACTTC | CASSQDVIGTGGAETQYF
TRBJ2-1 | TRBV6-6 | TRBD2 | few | TGTGCCAGCAGTTACAATAGGAAGACTAGCGGGGGGGGTTATGAGCAGTTCTTC | CASSYNRKTSGGGYEQFF
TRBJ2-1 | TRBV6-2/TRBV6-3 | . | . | TGTGCCAGCAGAACGCCCGGGTGGGCCAATGAGAAGTTCTTC | CASRTPGWANEKFF
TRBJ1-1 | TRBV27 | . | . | TGTGCCAGCAGTTCACGAAATACAGGAGACCGTGAAGCTTTCTTT | CASSSRNTGDREAFF
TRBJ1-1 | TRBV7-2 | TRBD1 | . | TGTGCCAGCAGCTCGACAGGGTCGAACACTGAAGCTTTCTTT | CASSSTGSNTEAFF
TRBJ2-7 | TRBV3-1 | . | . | TGTGCCAGCAGCCAAGTCGGTCCAGGGGACTCCTACGAGCAGTACTTC | CASSQVGPGDSYEQYF
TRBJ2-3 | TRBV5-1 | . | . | TGCGCCAGCAGCTTGGCCGGGAGTTCTAGCACAGATACGCAGTATTTT | CASSLAGSSSTDTQYF
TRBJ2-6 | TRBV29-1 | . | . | TGCAGCGTTGAAGATCGCCGCGGCCCTGGGGCCAACGTCCTGACTTTC | CSVEDRRGPGANVLTF
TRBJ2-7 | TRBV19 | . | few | TGTGCCAGTAGTATAGGCGTCGGATCCTACGAGCAGTACTTC | CASSIGVGSYEQYF
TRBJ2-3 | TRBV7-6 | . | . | TGTGCCAGCAGCTGGGACACAGATACGCAGTATTTT | CASSWDTDTQYF
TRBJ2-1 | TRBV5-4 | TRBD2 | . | TGTGCCAGCAGCTTAGCGGGGGTGGATGAGCAGTTCTTC | CASSLAGVDEQFF
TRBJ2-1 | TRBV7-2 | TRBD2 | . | TGTGCCAGCAGCTTAGTGGCGGGGGGGCCGGATGAGCAGTTCTTC | CASSLVAGGPDEQFF
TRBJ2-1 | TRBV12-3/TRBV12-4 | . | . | TGTGCCAGCAGCCGCTCCGGAAACAATGAGCAGTTCTTC | CASSRSGNNEQFF
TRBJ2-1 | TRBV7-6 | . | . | TGTGCCAGCAGCGCTGTAGCCCTAGGTGAGCAGTTCTTC | CASSAVALGEQFF
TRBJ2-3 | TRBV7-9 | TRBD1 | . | TGTGCCAGCAGCTGGGACAGGGCTCCAGATACGCAGTATTTT | CASSWDRAPDTQYF
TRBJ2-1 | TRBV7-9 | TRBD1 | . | TGTGCCAGCAGCCTCTGGGACAGGGGGCTGGGTGAGCAGTTCTTC | CASSLWDRGLGEQFF
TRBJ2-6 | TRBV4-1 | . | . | TGCGCCAGCAGCCAAGATATGACAGTTCCCTCTACGGGGGCCAACGTCCTGACTTTC | CASSQDMTVPSTGANVLTF
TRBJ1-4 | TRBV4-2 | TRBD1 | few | TGTGCCAGCAGCCAAGAGGGACAGGGGAATGAAAAACTGTTTTTT | CASSQEGQGNEKLFF
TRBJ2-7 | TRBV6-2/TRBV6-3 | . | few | TGTGCCAGCAGTCCTAGAGTTTCCTACGAGCAGTACTTC | CASSPRVSYEQYF
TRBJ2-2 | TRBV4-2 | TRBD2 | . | TGTGCCAGCAGCCAAGAAGGACTAGCGGGGGGTATCACCGGGGAGCTGTTTTTT | CASSQEGLAGGITGELFF
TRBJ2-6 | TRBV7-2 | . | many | TGTGCCAGCAGCTTAATGGGCAGCCTCTCTGGGGCCAACGTCCTGACTTTC | CASSLMGSLSGANVLTF
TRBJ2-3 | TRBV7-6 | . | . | TGTGCCAGCAGCCTGGACGGCACAGATACGCAGTATTTT | CASSLDGTDTQYF
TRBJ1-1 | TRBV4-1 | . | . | TGCGCCAGCAGCCAAGATGATCGGGGCGGGAACACTGAAGCTTTCTTT | CASSQDDRGGNTEAFF
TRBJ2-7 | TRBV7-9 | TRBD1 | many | TGTGCCAGCAGGGAGAAGACAGGGAGCGCCTACGAGCAGTACTTC | CASREKTGSAYEQYF
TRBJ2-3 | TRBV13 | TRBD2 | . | TGTGCCAGCAGCTCCCCAGGAGTGGCCTCCGGGACTACCACAGATACGCAGTATTTT | CASSSPGVASGTTTDTQYF
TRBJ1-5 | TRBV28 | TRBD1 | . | TGTGCCAGCAGTTTAAGGACAGGGATCAATCAGCCCCAGCATTTT | CASSLRTGINQPQHF
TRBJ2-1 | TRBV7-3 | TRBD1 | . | TGTGCCAGCAGCCCCCGGGACAGGGCGGATGAGCAGTTCTTC | CASSPRDRADEQFF
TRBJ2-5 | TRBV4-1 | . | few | TGCGCCAGCAGCCAAGTCGGGTGGGAGACCCAGTACTTC | CASSQVGWETQYF
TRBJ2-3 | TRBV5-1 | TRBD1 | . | TGCGCCAGCAGCTTGGTCGCAGGGGGAACTAGCACAGATACGCAGTATTTT | CASSLVAGGTSTDTQYF
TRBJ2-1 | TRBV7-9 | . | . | TGTGCCAGCAGCTTTATTGCTGAGCAGTTCTTC | CASSFIAEQFF
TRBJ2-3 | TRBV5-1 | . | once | TGCGCCAGCAGCTTGGGAATCTCCCAGGATACGCAGTATTTT | CASSLGISQDTQYF
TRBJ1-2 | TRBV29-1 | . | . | TGCAGCGTTGAGCGGCTCTATGGCTACACCTTC | CSVERLYGYTF
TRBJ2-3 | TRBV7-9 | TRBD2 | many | TGTGCCAGCACCTTGGCTCTAGCGGGGGGAGATACGCAGTATTTT | CASTLALAGGDTQYF
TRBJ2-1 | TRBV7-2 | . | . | TGTGCCAGCAGCTTATCGGCGATGTACAATGAGCAGTTCTTC | CASSLSAMYNEQFF
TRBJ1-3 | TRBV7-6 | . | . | TGTGCCAGCAGCCCCCGGATCTCTGGAAACACCATATATTTT | CASSPRISGNTIYF
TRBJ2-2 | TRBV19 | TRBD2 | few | TGTGCCAGTACCATGGGAGGGGCCACCGGGGAGCTGTTTTTT | CASTMGGATGELFF
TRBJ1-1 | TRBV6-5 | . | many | TGTGCCAGCAGCCCCGGGCAGGGCACTGAAGCTTTCTTT | CASSPGQGTEAFF
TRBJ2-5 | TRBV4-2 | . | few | TGTGCCAGCAGCCAAGTATCAGGAACCCAAGAGACCCAGTACTTC | CASSQVSGTQETQYF
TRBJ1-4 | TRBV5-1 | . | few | TGCGCCAGCAGCCTACCTGAAGGCATGGGGTTTTTT | CASSLPEGMGFF
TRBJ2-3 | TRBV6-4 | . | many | TGTGCCAGCAGCAACAGGGGCACAGATACGCAGTATTTT | CASSNRGTDTQYF
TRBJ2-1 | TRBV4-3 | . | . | TGCGCCAGCAGCCAGTACCCCGATAAGTTCTTC | CASSQYPDKFF
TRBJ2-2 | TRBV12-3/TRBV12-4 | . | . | TGTGCCAGCGGTGGCCCCGGGGAGCTGTTTTTT | CASGGPGELFF
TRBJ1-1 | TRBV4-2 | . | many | TGTGCCAGCCGTTTTCAGGGAACTGAAGCTTTCTTT | CASRFQGTEAFF
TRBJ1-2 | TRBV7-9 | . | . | TGTGCCACCGGGATCGGCTACACCTTC | CATGIGYTF
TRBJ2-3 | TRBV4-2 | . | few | TGTGCCAGCAGCCAGCGAGGTGGCCTAGACCAAATCGCTAGCACAGATACGCAGTATTTT | CASSQRGGLDQIASTDTQYF
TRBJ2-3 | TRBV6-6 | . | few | TGTGCCAGCAGCATACGCCCTGAGGCCACAGATACGCAGTATTTT | CASSIRPEATDTQYF